One and the same sample provided the 30 T cell receptor beta chains below, sequenced in a study of blood T cell repertoires in COVID-19. Measured with immunoSEQ multiplex PCR; TCRdb has only the in-frame clones, and not every one. This sample has about 300,000 clones, with about nine tenths found just once. Sequencing was performed on PBMCs or T cells enriched from blood (not recorded which). These receptors originate from a man aged 25-45 years who had recovered from COVID-19.

The genes are TRBV28 and TRBJ2-6; TRBD2 is a possible D gene (6 bases). Germline V gene sequence: CDR1 MDHEN, CDR2 SYDVKM. V was trimmed by 6 bases and J by 0 bases, leaving 21 bases between them. The CDR3 covers 19 residues. The chain's CDR3 is CASSPGVAGQYSGANVLTF. CDR3 DNA: TGTGCCAGCAGCCCGGGGGTGGCAGGACAATACTCTGGGGCCAACGTCCTGACTTTC.

A single count supports this clone. The chain has TRBV5-1 and TRBJ2-2, with 11 bases aligning to TRBD2. The J segment lost 4 bases and the V segment lost 0 bases, leaving 8 bases of the junction unmatched. CDR3 length equals 18 residues. The germline V gene has CDR1 SGHRS and CDR2 YFSETQ. This CDR3 reads CASSLELAGVRGTGELFF. Here the CDR3 DNA reads TGCGCCAGCAGCTTGGAACTAGCGGGAGTTCGTGGCACCGGGGAGCTGTTTTTT. Full variable domain (outside the CDR3, taken from reference TRBV5-1 and TRBJ2-2): KAGVTQTPRYLIKTRGQQVTLSCSPISGHRSVSWYQQTPGQGLQFLFEYFSETQRNKGNFPGRFSGRQFSNSRSEMNVSTLELGDSALYLCASSLELAGVRGTGELFFGEGSRLTVL.

Many counts were recorded for this clone. Here the CDR3 reads CASSRRGGTPPYEQYF. The CDR3, as DNA: TGTGCCAGCAGCCGAAGGGGTGGCACCCCGCCCTACGAGCAGTACTTC. The rearrangement uses TRBV14 and TRBJ2-7, with a tentative D call TRBD1 (5 bases). V was pared by 4 bases and J by 2 bases, with 18 bases between. The CDR3 consists of 16 residues. Germline V gene lookup returns CDR1 SGHDN and CDR2 FVKESK.

The V call is TRBV7-2, the J call TRBJ2-3, with 13 bases identical to TRBD2. Trimming cost V 3 bases and J 3 bases; bases outside gene matches: 3. Germline lookup yields CDR1 SGHTA and CDR2 FQGNSA. This CDR3 spans 16 amino acids. The CDR3 loop is CASSFRLAGGTDTQYF. As DNA, the CDR3 is TGTGCCAGCAGCTTCAGACTAGCGGGAGGTACAGATACGCAGTATTTT.

This clone was recorded once. V and J are TRBV25-1 and TRBJ1-2; 11 nucleotides agree with TRBD1. The CDR3 totals 14 residues. After removal of 8 bases from V and 7 bases from J, the junction contained 9 bases not matched to a gene. The germline V gene has CDR1 MGHDK and CDR2 SYGVNS. CDR3 DNA: TGTGCCAGCCCCCCTGGACAGGGGGCGCTTGGCTACACCTTC. Its protein is CASPPGQGALGYTF.

This sequence joins TRBV24-1 and TRBJ2-3; D might be TRBD1 (5 bases). The CDR3 sequence is 16 residues long. CDR1 is KGHDR, CDR2 SFDVKD, per germline. V shed 2 bases and J shed 2 bases, with 13 bases lying between them. This CDR3 reads CATSDYNRQNTDTQYF. CDR3 nucleotide sequence: TGTGCCACCAGTGATTATAACAGGCAAAACACAGATACGCAGTATTTT.

The CDR3 loop reads CASRTRGGTDTQYF. The CDR3, as DNA: TGCGCCAGCAGAACTAGAGGAGGCACAGATACGCAGTATTTT. The chain uses TRBV5-1 and TRBJ2-3, with D tentatively TRBD2 (5 bases). V lost 5 bases to trimming and J lost 1 base, with 11 bases between them. CDR1 and CDR2 (germline): SGHRS, YFSETQ. This CDR3 is 14 amino acids long.

This clone appeared once. V is TRBV27 and J is TRBJ1-3; unclear D gene. V gave up 5 bases and J gave up 0 bases, with 11 bases separating them. The V gene's germline CDR1 is MNHEY and CDR2 SMNVEV (reference sequence). The CDR3 is 15 amino acids. CDR3 in amino acids: CASSPYGASGNTIYF. For the CDR3, the DNA is TGTGCCAGCAGTCCCTATGGAGCCTCTGGAAACACCATATATTTT.

This clone was picked up one time. CDR3 amino acids: CASSGTALSNQPQHF. The CDR3 coding sequence is TGTGCCAGTAGTGGGACAGCACTTAGCAATCAGCCCCAGCATTTT. The gene calls are TRBV19 and TRBJ1-5; 7 nucleotides line up with TRBD1. The trim removed 5 bases at V and 0 bases at J, leaving 4 bases unmatched. The germline V gene encodes CDR1 LNHDA and CDR2 SQIVND (reference sequence). CDR3 length: 15 residues. The whole variable domain, filled in from reference TRBV19 and TRBJ1-5, reads DGGITQSPKYLFRKEGQNVTLSCEQNLNHDAMYWYRQDPGQGLRLIYYSQIVNDFQKGDIAEGYSVSREKKESFPLTVTSAQKNPTAFYLCASSGTALSNQPQHFGDGTRLSIL.

The chain combines TRBV14 with TRBJ1-1; no clear D. The V gene lost 4 bases and the J gene lost 2 bases, with 14 bases spanning the gap. This CDR3 contains 15 residues. Germline loops: CDR1 SGHDN, CDR2 FVKESK. CDR3 sequence: CASSPQLGSNTEAFF. The CDR3 region has the DNA TGTGCCAGCAGCCCCCAGCTAGGGAGCAACACTGAAGCTTTCTTT.

The chain couples TRBV10-2 to TRBJ1-5; TRBD1 matches 9 bases. Trimming took 6 bases from V and 2 from J; bases not matched to a gene: 2. Germline-derived CDR1 and CDR2 are WSHSY and SAAADI. The length of the CDR3 is 14 residues. The CDR3 is CASSRTGGNQPQHF. The CDR3 DNA reads TGCGCCAGCAGCCGGACAGGGGGCAATCAGCCCCAGCATTTT.

The rearrangement joins TRBV12-5 to TRBJ1-1, with D perhaps TRBD1 (5 bases). Per germline, CDR1 LGHNT and CDR2 FRNRAP. CDR3 size: 14 residues. Trimming pared 6 bases from V and 7 bases from J, leaving 18 bases between. The CDR3 bases are TGTGCTAGTGGCCCCTATGGACCCAGGGTTGAAGCTTTCTTT. The encoded protein is CASGPYGPRVEAFF.

This rearrangement joins TRBV6-5 to TRBJ2-5, with a tentative D call TRBD2 (6 bases). V gave up 6 bases and J gave up 4 bases, with 15 bases separating them. Germline CDR1 reads MNHEY; CDR2 reads SVGAGI. The CDR3 is 14 amino acids. CDR3 sequence reads: CASRYAGGSETQYF. DNA for the CDR3: TGTGCCAGCAGATACGCTGGGGGGTCAGAGACCCAGTACTTC.

The chain recombines TRBV6-2 or TRBV6-3 with TRBJ1-1; 7 bases align to TRBD1. The trim removed 5 bases at V and 3 bases at J, leaving 12 bases unmatched. In germline, CDR1 is MNHEY, CDR2 SVGEGT. The CDR3 contains 16 residues. The CDR3 DNA reads TGTGCCAGCAGTGGGCGACCACAGGGGTGGTACACTGAAGCTTTCTTT. It translates to CASSGRPQGWYTEAFF.

The chain is built from TRBV10-1 and TRBJ2-3, with a weak D call TRBD1 (5 bases). CDR1 and CDR2 (germline): WNHNN, SYGVQD (reference sequence). Trimming took off 7 bases at V and 4 bases at J, with 9 bases between the two ends. This CDR3 spans 12 amino acids. The CDR3 sequence: CASNQGADTQYF. For the CDR3, the DNA is TGCGCCAGCAATCAGGGCGCAGATACGCAGTATTTT.

The rearrangement links TRBV19 to TRBJ1-2; unclear D gene. Germline lookup yields CDR1 LNHDA and CDR2 SQIVND (reference sequence). V lost 4 bases and J 0 bases, leaving 15 bases between the germline ends. The CDR3 loop spans 16 amino acids. CDR3 nucleotides: TGTGCCAGTAGTAGGATAAACAGACAAGCTAACTATGGCTACACCTTC. Encoded protein: CASSRINRQANYGYTF.

V gene TRBV6-5 combines with J gene TRBJ1-2, with D possibly TRBD1 on 5 matching bases. Trimming pared 0 bases from V and 5 bases from J, leaving 16 bases between. The CDR3 totals 16 residues. Germline CDR1 MNHEY, CDR2 SVGAGI. DNA of the CDR3: TGTGCCAGCAGTTACTCGAAGAGAACAGGATCGTATGGCTACACCTTC. Protein product: CASSYSKRTGSYGYTF.

The CDR3 region has the DNA TGTGCCACGTCCACAGCATTACACACCGGGGAGCTGTTTTTT. It codes for CATSTALHTGELFF. This chain joins TRBV24-1 and TRBJ2-2; unclear D gene. The V gene's germline CDR1 is KGHDR and CDR2 SFDVKD. V lost 10 bases and J 3 bases, leaving 14 bases between the germline ends. The CDR3 is made up of 14 amino acids.

The chain carries TRBV4-2 and TRBJ1-2; 8 bases are shared with TRBD1. In germline, CDR1 is LGHNA, CDR2 YNFKEQ. After removal of 1 base from V and 5 bases from J, the junction contained 6 bases not matched to a gene. The CDR3 is 15 residues long. This CDR3 is CASSQGAGGGYGYTF. CDR3 nucleotide sequence: TGTGCCAGCAGCCAAGGGGCAGGGGGCGGGTATGGCTACACCTTC.

This rearrangement joins TRBV29-1 to TRBJ1-4; D perhaps matches TRBD1 (5 bases). CDR1 is SQVTM, CDR2 ANQGSEA, per germline. The CDR3 length is 13 residues. This CDR3 reads CSLGGAGNEKLFF. The CDR3 nucleotides are TGCAGTTTAGGAGGGGCGGGTAATGAAAAACTGTTTTTT. The variable domain in full, with the rest retrieved from reference TRBV29-1 and TRBJ1-4, is SAVISQKPSRDICQRGTSLTIQCQVDSQVTMMFWYRQQPGQSLTLIATANQGSEATYESGFVIDKFPISRPNLTFSTLTVSNMSPEDSSIYLCSLGGAGNEKLFFGSGTQLSVL.

The chain couples TRBV5-4 to TRBJ2-3, with 10 bases lining up with TRBD2. Germline CDR1 and CDR2: SGHNT and YYREEE (reference sequence). CDR3 length: 16 residues. V was pared by 2 bases and J by 4 bases, with 7 bases of the junction left unmatched. In DNA, the CDR3 is TGTGCCAGCAGCTTTCGGCTAGCGGGAGCCGCAGATACGCAGTATTTT. It is translated as CASSFRLAGAADTQYF.

This clone was seen only a few times. The V gene is TRBV5-4, the J gene TRBJ2-7; TRBD2 matches 10 bases. CDR1 and CDR2 (germline): SGHNT, YYREEE (reference sequence). V dropped 7 bases and J dropped 6; count of bases not matched to a gene: 4. CDR3 length: 12 residues. CDR3 protein: CASGTSVSEQYF. CDR3 coding DNA: TGTGCCAGCGGGACTAGCGTCAGCGAGCAGTACTTC.

The rearrangement links TRBV6-1 to TRBJ2-5; TRBD1 matches 11 bases. Germline-derived CDR1 and CDR2 are MNHNS and SASEGT. J lost 9 bases, V lost 1 base, and 7 bases had no gene match. The CDR3 totals 15 residues. The CDR3 region is CASSEDYGQGAPQYF. The CDR3 nucleotides are TGTGCCAGCAGTGAAGATTACGGACAGGGGGCGCCCCAGTACTTC.

This clone was counted only a few times. V usage is TRBV29-1 and J usage is TRBJ1-3, with a weak D call TRBD1 (5 bases). The CDR3 consists of 16 residues. V lost 3 bases, J lost 0 bases, and 15 bases lay in between. Looked up from germline, CDR1 is SQVTM and CDR2 is ANQGSEA. The CDR3 reads CSVDSHQGPSGNTIYF. CDR3 sequence (DNA): TGCAGCGTTGATTCCCATCAGGGTCCCTCTGGAAACACCATATATTTT.

The CDR3, as DNA: TGCGCCAGCAGCCAGATTGGACAAGTGAACACCGGGGAGCTGTTTTTT. It is translated as CASSQIGQVNTGELFF. The chain couples TRBV4-1 to TRBJ2-2; tentatively, D is TRBD1 (5 bases). The length of the CDR3 is 16 residues. V lost 3 bases to trimming and J lost 1 base, with 12 bases between them. The germline CDR1 and CDR2 sequences are MGHRA and YSYEKL.

The chain links TRBV5-6 to TRBJ2-7, with a tentative D call TRBD2 (5 bases). The CDR3 loop spans 15 amino acids. CDR1 is SGHDT, CDR2 YYEEEE, per germline. The V and J ends lost 2 bases and 1 base respectively, with 13 bases between them. The CDR3 bases are TGTGCCAGCAGCTTTACGAGACTACTATCCTACGAGCAGTACTTC. Its translation: CASSFTRLLSYEQYF.

V and J are TRBV21-1 and TRBJ1-5; TRBD1 is taken as the D call from the table, unchecked against the DNA. TRBV21-1 is termed a pseudogene. This CDR3 spans 16 amino acids. CDR3 amino acids: CASRWVDTGQNQPQHF. The CDR3 nucleotides are TGTGCCAGCCGATGGGTGGACACAGGGCAAAATCAGCCCCAGCATTTT.

The rearrangement links TRBV9 to TRBJ2-7; tentatively, D is TRBD1 (6 bases). There are 14 residues in the CDR3. V was shortened by 3 bases and J by 3 bases, with 13 bases between the two germline ends. Germline loops: CDR1 SGDLS, CDR2 YYNGEE. The CDR3 spells CASSGPGQHYEQYF. The CDR3 DNA reads as TGTGCCAGCAGCGGCCCGGGACAACACTACGAGCAGTACTTC.

This clone was observed once. The chain carries TRBV5-6 and TRBJ2-1, with 8 bases aligning to TRBD2. Germline V gene sequence: CDR1 SGHDT, CDR2 YYEEEE. CDR3 length: 14 amino acids. The trim removed 4 bases at V and 6 bases at J, leaving 6 bases unmatched. DNA of the CDR3: TGTGCCAGCAGCCCGGGAGGGAGATTCAATGAGCAGTTCTTC. Translating it yields CASSPGGRFNEQFF.

The rearrangement uses TRBV19 and TRBJ2-3; D uncertain. V gave up 1 base and J gave up 7 bases, with 15 bases separating them. Germline V lookup: CDR1 LNHDA, CDR2 SQIVND (reference sequence). This CDR3 is built from 15 residues. CDR3 in amino acids: CASSIGGSPHYTQYF. Here the CDR3 DNA reads TGTGCCAGTAGTATAGGAGGCAGTCCACATTATACGCAGTATTTT. Looking up the rest from reference TRBV19 and TRBJ2-3 gives the full variable domain: DGGITQSPKYLFRKEGQNVTLSCEQNLNHDAMYWYRQDPGQGLRLIYYSQIVNDFQKGDIAEGYSVSREKKESFPLTVTSAQKNPTAFYLCASSIGGSPHYTQYFGPGTRLTVL.